This T cell receptor (beta chain) was found in a study of blood T cell repertoires in COVID-19 (dated by TCRdb to the early 2020s). Looking at the study overall: Samples from collaborators originated in the United States, Italy and Spain and spanned both the acute and convalescent phases of COVID-19. Samples were obtained from the ongoing ImmuneRACE study (first 160 participants) and from over a thousand subjects provided by 6 global collaborators. Nearly every sample came with metadata listing a de-identified subject ID, COVID-19 status, age in years and sex. HLA class I and class II types, where available, came from metadata supplied by the sample provider rather than from assay-based typing. A freely available public database, intended as a resource for researchers studying the immune response to SARS-CoV-2, is where the repertoires were released. The dataset comprised deeply sampled blood TCRbeta repertoires from subjects exposed to, actively infected with, or recovered from COVID-19. The prospective study material was composed of cDNA or gDNA derived from T cells, B-cell-depleted T cells, or PBMCs. Broader findings and caveats from the paper: The quantity of clinical and demographic metadata differed by source and by participant and was supplied without curation.

The immunoSEQ Assay, a bias-controlled multiplex PCR, was used to amplify TCRbeta CDR3 regions from genomic DNA. In the source study's methods: Nucleated cell counts per sample were estimated from amplification of reference gene primers within the assay. To quantify the absolute abundance of each unique TCRbeta CDR3 rearrangement, sequence reads were collapsed and filtered. Productive Simpson clonality was computed per sample as the square root of Simpson's diversity index over productive rearrangements. TCRdb provides this immuneACCESS table in a form limited to in-frame rearrangements. Some clones are lacking; in checked studies, under half of them reflect an unresolved V gene, and why the rest are absent is not known. D and trimming come from the DNA, and the V and J calls and clone size come from that table. In this sample the table shows 25,000 to 35,000 clones, approximately 85% of which occur a single time. About 7% of the sample lies in the top ten.

V drops 2 bases and J drops 5 bases, leaving 12 bases in between. Looking up the germline V gene (reference sequence) yields CDR1 WNHNN and CDR2 SYGVQD. From cysteine to phenylalanine, the CDR3 is 14 amino acids long. Only the CDR3 part of the read is kept: 42 bases, read in frame from the first base. Each collaborating institution followed its own protocols to collect whole blood in K2EDTA tubes. For TCRbeta analysis, collaborators shipped samples as frozen whole blood, isolated PBMCs, or DNA extracted from either of those sample types. With respect to this clone: Its specific antigen is unknown. No clone much larger than this one lies a single base away; base qualities are absent.

Rearrangement joined TRBV10-1 to TRBJ1-1; the D gene is perhaps TRBD1, on 6 matching bases. This clonotype was obtained from a human donor in a cohort sampled during active COVID-19. Material: peripheral blood. The CDR3 corresponds to CASSEGGAKTEAFF. At the DNA level, the sequence is TGCGCCAGCAGTGAGGGGGGGGCGAAGACTGAAGCTTTCTTT.